The entry below describes one T cell receptor (beta chain). As yet, its antigen is unknown. This sample was taken from a study of PD-1 blockade in classical Hodgkin lymphoma. Turning to the study itself: On a schedule of every 2 weeks, patients received nivolumab 3 mg/kg intravenously.

The germline V gene encodes CDR1 SGHRS and CDR2 YFSETQ. Trimming shortened V by 0 bases and J by 4 bases, and 3 bases separated the two germline ends. The CDR3 is 12 amino acids. The sample's time point: cycle 4 day 1 (C4D1), after 5 to 7 weeks of nivolumab. Exposure to brentuximab vedotin varied, and each patient had relapsed following autologous stem cell transplantation. Thawed PBMCs yielded CD4+ T cells through magnetic negative selection. Study-wide findings and caveats: Reports described newly diagnosed patients as having lower baseline TCR diversity than healthy donors. Nothing has yet pinned down what causes the repertoire differences, possibly disease activity or prior therapy.

The protocol was immunoSEQ multiplex PCR, while the TCRdb copy is restricted to in-frame clones and leaves out a portion. The sample consists of 32,000 or so clones, about 93% of them appearing once. The starting material was CD4+ T cells from blood, obtained before the fourth cycle of nivolumab. The V and J genes are TRBV5-1 and TRBJ2-3; no firm D call. This sequence was found in a human donor with classical Hodgkin lymphoma. The CDR3 DNA is TGCGCCAGCAGCTTGGCCCCAGATACGCAGTATTTT. Translating it yields CASSLAPDTQYF.